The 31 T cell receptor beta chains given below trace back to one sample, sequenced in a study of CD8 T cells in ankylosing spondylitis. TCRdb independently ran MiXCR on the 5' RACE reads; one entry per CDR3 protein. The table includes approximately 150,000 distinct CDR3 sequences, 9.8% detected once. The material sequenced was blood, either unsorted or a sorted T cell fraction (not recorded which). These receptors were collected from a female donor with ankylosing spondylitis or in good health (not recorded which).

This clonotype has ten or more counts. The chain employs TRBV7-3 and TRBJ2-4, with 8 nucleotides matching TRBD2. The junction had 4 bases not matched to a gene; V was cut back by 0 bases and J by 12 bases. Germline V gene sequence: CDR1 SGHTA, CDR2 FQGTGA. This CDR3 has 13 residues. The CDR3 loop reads CASSLTNSGTQYF. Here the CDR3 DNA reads TGTGCCAGCAGCTTAACGAATAGCGGGACTCAGTACTTC.

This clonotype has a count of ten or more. CDR3 sequence reads: CASSLSAGVEFF. The CDR3 nucleotides read TGTGCCAGCAGCTTATCAGCGGGAGTGGAGTTCTTC. The rearrangement uses TRBV7-9 and TRBJ2-1, with 8 bases matching TRBD2. Per the germline V gene, CDR1 is SEHNR and CDR2 is FQNEAQ (reference sequence). The CDR3 is made up of 12 amino acids. The trim removed 2 bases at V and 14 bases at J, leaving 5 bases unmatched.

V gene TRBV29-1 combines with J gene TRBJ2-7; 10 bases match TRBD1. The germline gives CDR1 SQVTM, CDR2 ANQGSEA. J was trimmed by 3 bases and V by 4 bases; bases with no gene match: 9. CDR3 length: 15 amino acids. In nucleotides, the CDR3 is TGCAGCGTTGTGGTGGGGACAGGGGAATACTACGAGCAGTACTTC. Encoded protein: CSVVVGTGEYYEQYF.

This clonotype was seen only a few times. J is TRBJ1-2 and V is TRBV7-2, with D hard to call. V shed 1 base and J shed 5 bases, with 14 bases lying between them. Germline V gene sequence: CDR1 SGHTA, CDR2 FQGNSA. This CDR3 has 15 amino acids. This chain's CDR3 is CASSLVLGGLYGYTF. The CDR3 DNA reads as TGTGCCAGCAGCTTAGTTTTGGGAGGGTTATATGGCTACACCTTC.

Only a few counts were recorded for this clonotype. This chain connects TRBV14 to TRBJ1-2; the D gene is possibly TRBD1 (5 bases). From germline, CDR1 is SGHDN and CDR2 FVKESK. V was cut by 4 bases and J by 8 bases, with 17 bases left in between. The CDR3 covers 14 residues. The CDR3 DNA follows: TGTGCCAGCAGCCCATGGGACCCGAGCGAGGGCTACACCTTC. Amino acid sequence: CASSPWDPSEGYTF.

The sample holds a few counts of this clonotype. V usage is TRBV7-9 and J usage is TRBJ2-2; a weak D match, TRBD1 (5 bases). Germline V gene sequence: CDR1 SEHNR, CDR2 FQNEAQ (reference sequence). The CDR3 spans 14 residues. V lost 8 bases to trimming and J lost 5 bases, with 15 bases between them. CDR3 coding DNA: TGTGCCAGCCGCCATCCGCAGGGAACCGGGGAGCTGTTTTTT. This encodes CASRHPQGTGELFF.

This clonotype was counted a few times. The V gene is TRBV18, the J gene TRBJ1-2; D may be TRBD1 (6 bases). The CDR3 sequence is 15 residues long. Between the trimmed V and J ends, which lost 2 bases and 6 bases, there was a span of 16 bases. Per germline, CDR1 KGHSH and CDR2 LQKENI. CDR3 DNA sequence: TGTGCCAGCTCACCATGGAGAACAGGGATCGATGGCTACACCTTC. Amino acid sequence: CASSPWRTGIDGYTF. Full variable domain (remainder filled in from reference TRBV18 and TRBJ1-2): NAGVMQNPRHLVRRRGQEARLRCSPMKGHSHVYWYRQLPEEGLKFMVYLQKENIIDESGMPKERFSAEFPKEGPSILRIQQVVRGDSAAYFCASSPWRTGIDGYTFGSGTRLTVV.

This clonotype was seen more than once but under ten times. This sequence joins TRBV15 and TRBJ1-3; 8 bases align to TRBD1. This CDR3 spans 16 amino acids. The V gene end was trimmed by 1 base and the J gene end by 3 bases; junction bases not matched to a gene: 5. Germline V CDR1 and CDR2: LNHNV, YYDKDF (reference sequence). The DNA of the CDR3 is TGTGCCACCAGCAGAGTCGCACAGGGGGTTGGAAACACCATATATTTT. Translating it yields CATSRVAQGVGNTIYF.

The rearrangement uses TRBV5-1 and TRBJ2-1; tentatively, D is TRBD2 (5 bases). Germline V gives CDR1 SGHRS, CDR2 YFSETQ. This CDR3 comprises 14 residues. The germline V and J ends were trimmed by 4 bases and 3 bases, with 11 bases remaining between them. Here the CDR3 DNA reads TGCGCCAGCAGCCCGGACTTATACTACAATGAGCAGTTCTTC. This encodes CASSPDLYYNEQFF. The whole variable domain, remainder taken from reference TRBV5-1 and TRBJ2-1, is KAGVTQTPRYLIKTRGQQVTLSCSPISGHRSVSWYQQTPGQGLQFLFEYFSETQRNKGNFPGRFSGRQFSNSRSEMNVSTLELGDSALYLCASSPDLYYNEQFFGPGTRLTVL.

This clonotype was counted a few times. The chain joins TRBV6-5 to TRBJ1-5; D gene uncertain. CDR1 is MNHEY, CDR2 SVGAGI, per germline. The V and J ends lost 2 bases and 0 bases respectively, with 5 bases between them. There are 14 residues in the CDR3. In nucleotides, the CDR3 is TGTGCCAGCAGTTACCTAAATAGCAATCAGCCCCAGCATTTT. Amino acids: CASSYLNSNQPQHF.

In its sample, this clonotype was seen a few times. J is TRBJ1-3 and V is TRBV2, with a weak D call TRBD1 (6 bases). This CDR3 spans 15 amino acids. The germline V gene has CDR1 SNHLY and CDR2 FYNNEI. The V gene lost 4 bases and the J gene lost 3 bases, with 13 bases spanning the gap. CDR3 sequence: CASSATGYIGNTIYF. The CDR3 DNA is TGTGCCAGCAGTGCTACAGGGTATATTGGAAACACCATATATTTT.

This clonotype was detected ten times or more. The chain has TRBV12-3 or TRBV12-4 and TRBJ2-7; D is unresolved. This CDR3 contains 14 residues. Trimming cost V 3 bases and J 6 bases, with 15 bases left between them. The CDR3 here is CASSFVVRSGEQYF. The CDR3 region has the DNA TGTGCCAGCAGTTTTGTTGTTAGATCGGGCGAGCAGTACTTC.

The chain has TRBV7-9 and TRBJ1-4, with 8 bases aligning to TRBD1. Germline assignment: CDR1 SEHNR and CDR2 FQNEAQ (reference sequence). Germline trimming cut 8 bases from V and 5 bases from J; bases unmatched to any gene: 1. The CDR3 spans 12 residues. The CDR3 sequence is CASGTGNEKLFF. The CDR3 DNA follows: TGTGCCAGCGGGACAGGAAATGAAAAACTGTTTTTT.

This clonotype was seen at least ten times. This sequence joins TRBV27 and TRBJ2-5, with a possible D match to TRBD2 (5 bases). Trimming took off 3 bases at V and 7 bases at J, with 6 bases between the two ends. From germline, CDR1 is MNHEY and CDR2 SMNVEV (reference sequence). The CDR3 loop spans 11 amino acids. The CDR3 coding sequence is TGTGCCAGCAGTTTCGCGGGGACCCAGTACTTC. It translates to CASSFAGTQYF.

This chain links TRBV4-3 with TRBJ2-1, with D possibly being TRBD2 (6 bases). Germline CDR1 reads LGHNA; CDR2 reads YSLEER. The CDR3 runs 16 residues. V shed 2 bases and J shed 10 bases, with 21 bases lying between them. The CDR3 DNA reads TGCGCCAGCAGCCAACATTCGCTAGCGAGTGGTCTCGAGCAGTTCTTC. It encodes CASSQHSLASGLEQFF.

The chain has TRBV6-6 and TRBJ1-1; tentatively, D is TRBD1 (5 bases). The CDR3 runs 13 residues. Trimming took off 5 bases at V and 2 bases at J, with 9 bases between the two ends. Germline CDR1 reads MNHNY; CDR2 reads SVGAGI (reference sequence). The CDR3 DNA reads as TGTGCCAGCAGTGCAGGGTACAACACTGAAGCTTTCTTT. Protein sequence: CASSAGYNTEAFF.

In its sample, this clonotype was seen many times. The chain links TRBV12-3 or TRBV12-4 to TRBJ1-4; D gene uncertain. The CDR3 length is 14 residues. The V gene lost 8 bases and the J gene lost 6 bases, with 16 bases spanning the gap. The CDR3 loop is CASSTTLEYEKLFF. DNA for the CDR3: TGTGCCAGCTCTACTACACTTGAGTATGAAAAACTGTTTTTT.

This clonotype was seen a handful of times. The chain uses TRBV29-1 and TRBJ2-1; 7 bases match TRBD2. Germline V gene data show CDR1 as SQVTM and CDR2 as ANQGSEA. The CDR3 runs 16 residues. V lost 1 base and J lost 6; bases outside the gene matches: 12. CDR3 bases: TGCAGCGTTGAAGGGATTACTAGCGCCAACCCCAATGAGCAGTTCTTC. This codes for CSVEGITSANPNEQFF.

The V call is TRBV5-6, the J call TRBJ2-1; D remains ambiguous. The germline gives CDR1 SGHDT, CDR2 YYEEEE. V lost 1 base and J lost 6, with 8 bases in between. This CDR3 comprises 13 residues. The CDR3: CASSLLLSNEQFF. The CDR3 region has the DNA TGTGCCAGCAGCTTGTTGCTCTCCAATGAGCAGTTCTTC.

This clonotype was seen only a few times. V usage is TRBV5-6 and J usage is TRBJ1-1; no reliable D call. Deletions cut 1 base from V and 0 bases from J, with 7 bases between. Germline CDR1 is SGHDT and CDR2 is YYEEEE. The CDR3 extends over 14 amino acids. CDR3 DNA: TGTGCCAGCAGCTTGCCGACGGTGAACACTGAAGCTTTCTTT. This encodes CASSLPTVNTEAFF.

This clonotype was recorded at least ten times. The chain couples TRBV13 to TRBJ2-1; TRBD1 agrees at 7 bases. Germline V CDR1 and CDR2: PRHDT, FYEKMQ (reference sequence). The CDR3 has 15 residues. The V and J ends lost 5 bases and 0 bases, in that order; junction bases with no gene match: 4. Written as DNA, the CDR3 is TGTGCCAGCAGCCTGAGGGGGCACTCCTACAATGAGCAGTTCTTC. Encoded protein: CASSLRGHSYNEQFF. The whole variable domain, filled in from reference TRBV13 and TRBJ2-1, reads AAGVIQSPRHLIKEKRETATLKCYPIPRHDTVYWYQQGPGQDPQFLISFYEKMQSDKGSIPDRFSAQQFSDYHSELNMSSLELGDSALYFCASSLRGHSYNEQFFGPGTRLTVL.

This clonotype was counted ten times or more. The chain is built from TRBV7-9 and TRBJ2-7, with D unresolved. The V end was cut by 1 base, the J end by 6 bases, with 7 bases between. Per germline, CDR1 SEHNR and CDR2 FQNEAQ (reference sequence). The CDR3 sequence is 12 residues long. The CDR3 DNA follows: TGTGCCAGCAGCTTAGGGCCTTCCGAGCAGTACTTC. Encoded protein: CASSLGPSEQYF.

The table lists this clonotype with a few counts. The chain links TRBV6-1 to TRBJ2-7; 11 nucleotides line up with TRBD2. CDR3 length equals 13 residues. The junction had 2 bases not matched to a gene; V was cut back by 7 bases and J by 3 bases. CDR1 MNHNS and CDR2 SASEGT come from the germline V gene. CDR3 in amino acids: CASKGTSGYEQYF. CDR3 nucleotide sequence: TGTGCCAGCAAGGGGACTAGCGGCTACGAGCAGTACTTC.

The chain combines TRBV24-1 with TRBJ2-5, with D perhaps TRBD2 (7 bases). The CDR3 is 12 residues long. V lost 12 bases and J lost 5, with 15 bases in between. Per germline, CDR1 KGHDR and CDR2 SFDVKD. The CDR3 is CASGGLGETQYF. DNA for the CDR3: TGTGCCTCCGGGGGGCTGGGGGAGACCCAGTACTTC.

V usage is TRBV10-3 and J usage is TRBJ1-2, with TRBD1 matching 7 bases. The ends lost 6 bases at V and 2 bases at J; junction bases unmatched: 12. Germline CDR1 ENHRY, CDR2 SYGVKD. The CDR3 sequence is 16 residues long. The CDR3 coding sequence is TGTGCCATCAGATCCTACGACAGGGACATCAACTATGGCTACACCTTC. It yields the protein CAIRSYDRDINYGYTF.

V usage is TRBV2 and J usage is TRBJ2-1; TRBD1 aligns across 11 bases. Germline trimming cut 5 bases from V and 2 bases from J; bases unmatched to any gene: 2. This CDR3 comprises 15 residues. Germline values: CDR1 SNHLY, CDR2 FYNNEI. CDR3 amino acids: CASSSDRGPYNEQFF. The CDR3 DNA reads TGTGCCAGCAGTTCGGACAGGGGGCCCTACAATGAGCAGTTCTTC.

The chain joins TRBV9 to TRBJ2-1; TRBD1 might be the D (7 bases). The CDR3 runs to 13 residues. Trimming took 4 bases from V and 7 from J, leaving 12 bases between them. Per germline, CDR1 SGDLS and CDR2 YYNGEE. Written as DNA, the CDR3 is TGTGCCAGCAGCCCAGGGGGGAAAAATGAGCAGTTCTTC. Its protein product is CASSPGGKNEQFF.

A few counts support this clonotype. The CDR3 region is CASSPGQGAQPQHF. CDR3 in DNA: TGTGCCAGCAGTCCGGGACAGGGGGCTCAGCCCCAGCATTTT. This chain uses TRBV6-1 with TRBJ1-5, with 12 bases matching TRBD1. This CDR3 has 14 residues. Per germline, CDR1 MNHNS and CDR2 SASEGT. J lost 6 bases, V lost 5 bases, and 2 bases had no gene match.

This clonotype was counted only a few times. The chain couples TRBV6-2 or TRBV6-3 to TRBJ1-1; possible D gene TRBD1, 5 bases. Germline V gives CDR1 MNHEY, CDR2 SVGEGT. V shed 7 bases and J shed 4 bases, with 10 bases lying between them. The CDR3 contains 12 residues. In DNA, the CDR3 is TGTGCCAGCATAGGGGTCGGCACTGAAGCTTTCTTT. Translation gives CASIGVGTEAFF.

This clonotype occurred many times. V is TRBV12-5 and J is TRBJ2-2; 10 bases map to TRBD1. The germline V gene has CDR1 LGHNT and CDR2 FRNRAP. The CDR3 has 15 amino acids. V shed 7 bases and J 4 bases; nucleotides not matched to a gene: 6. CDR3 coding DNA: TGTGCTAGTGCCCCGGGACAGGGGTTCACCGGGGAGCTGTTTTTT. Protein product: CASAPGQGFTGELFF.

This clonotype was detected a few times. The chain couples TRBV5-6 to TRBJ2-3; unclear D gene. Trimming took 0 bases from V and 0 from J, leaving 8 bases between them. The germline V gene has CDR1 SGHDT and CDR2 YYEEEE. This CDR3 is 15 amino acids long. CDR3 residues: CASSLERRSTDTQYF. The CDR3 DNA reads TGTGCCAGCAGCTTGGAACGTCGGAGCACAGATACGCAGTATTTT.